What follows are 24 T cell receptor beta chains derived from one specimen sequenced in a study of cytomegalovirus exposure and HLA in healthy donors. PCR was performed using 60 Vbeta and 13 Jbeta primers. Assay: immunoSEQ multiplex PCR; the TCRdb copy retains only in-frame clones and omits some. The sample holds 95,000 to 150,000 clones, over 15% seen once. What was sequenced was PBMCs. The receptors were gathered from a female donor in good health and CMV-seropositive.

This clone was counted a few times. The chain has TRBV5-6 and TRBJ1-1; TRBD1 matches at 9 bases. After removal of 2 bases from V and 11 bases from J, the junction contained 16 bases not matched to a gene. The germline V gene has CDR1 SGHDT and CDR2 YYEEEE. The length of the CDR3 is 16 residues. CDR3 bases: TGTGCCAGCAGCTTTTTTGGGGTATCACAGGGGGCTTGGGCTTTCTTT. Protein sequence: CASSFFGVSQGAWAFF.

This clone was counted a few times. The rearrangement uses TRBV4-1 and TRBJ2-5; D is possibly TRBD1 (5 bases). The CDR3 length is 16 residues. The germline gives CDR1 MGHRA, CDR2 YSYEKL. The V gene lost 5 bases and the J gene lost 2 bases, with 18 bases spanning the gap. The CDR3, as DNA: TGCGCCAGCAGCGAGGCAACAGGAGAATTGCAAGAGACCCAGTACTTC. It yields the protein CASSEATGELQETQYF.

This clone was seen a few times. This chain uses TRBV5-1 with TRBJ2-7, with unresolved D. The V end lost 5 bases, the J end lost 9 bases, and 21 bases lay between the germline ends. From germline, CDR1 is SGHRS and CDR2 YFSETQ. The CDR3 is made up of 14 amino acids. The CDR3: CASSFGDDTTGQYF. The CDR3, as DNA: TGCGCCAGCAGTTTTGGAGACGATACGACGGGGCAGTACTTC.

V and J are TRBV19 and TRBJ1-5; TRBD1 might be the D (6 bases). Germline-derived CDR1 and CDR2 are LNHDA and SQIVND (reference sequence). CDR3 size: 15 residues. V lost 6 bases, J lost 3 bases, and 15 bases lay in between. CDR3 sequence: CASRIRQEINQPQHF. The DNA for the CDR3 is TGTGCCAGTAGAATAAGACAGGAAATCAATCAGCCCCAGCATTTT.

The chain uses TRBV7-6 and TRBJ2-1, with D possibly matching TRBD2 (6 bases). Deletions cut 2 bases from V and 3 bases from J, with 14 bases between. CDR1 and CDR2 from the germline V gene are SGHVS and FNYEAQ. This CDR3 region has 16 residues. The CDR3 reads CASSLTSGRHYNEQFF. Written as DNA, the CDR3 is TGTGCCAGCAGCTTAACCAGCGGGCGCCACTACAATGAGCAGTTCTTC. Full variable domain (remainder filled in from reference TRBV7-6 and TRBJ2-1): GAGVSQSPRYKVTKRGQDVALRCDPISGHVSLYWYRQALGQGPEFLTYFNYEAQQDKSGLPNDRFSAERPEGSISTLTIQRTEQRDSAMYRCASSLTSGRHYNEQFFGPGTRLTVL.

This clone turned up a few times. The chain couples TRBV5-4 to TRBJ2-5; weak D call: TRBD1 (6 bases). V was clipped by 0 bases and J by 2 bases, with 8 bases between them. The germline V gene has CDR1 SGHNT and CDR2 YYREEE (reference sequence). The CDR3 has 14 amino acids. In DNA form, the CDR3 reads TGTGCCAGCAGCTTGGGGGACACACAAGAGACCCAGTACTTC. Protein sequence: CASSLGDTQETQYF. Filled out from reference TRBV5-4 and TRBJ2-5, the complete variable domain reads ETGVTQSPTHLIKTRGQQVTLRCSSQSGHNTVSWYQQALGQGPQFIFQYYREEENGRGNFPPRFSGLQFPNYSSELNVNALELDDSALYLCASSLGDTQETQYFGPGTRLLVL.

This clone was counted only a few times. The chain is built from TRBV10-3 and TRBJ1-1, with D possibly matching TRBD1 (5 bases). Germline CDR1 and CDR2: ENHRY and SYGVKD. This CDR3 comprises 13 residues. V shed 6 bases and J shed 8 bases, with 16 bases lying between them. The CDR3 nucleotides read TGTGCCATCAGGCAGGGAGGGCTCTCCGAAGCTTTCTTT. This codes for CAIRQGGLSEAFF.

The genes are TRBV4-2 and TRBJ2-5, with a tentative D call TRBD1 (7 bases). The CDR3 covers 18 residues. Germline CDR1 reads LGHNA; CDR2 reads YNFKEQ. V was shortened by 0 bases and J by 1 base, with 18 bases between the two germline ends. CDR3 amino acids: CASSQEVRGVFSQETQYF. CDR3 in DNA: TGTGCCAGCAGCCAAGAGGTCAGGGGGGTCTTTAGCCAAGAGACCCAGTACTTC.

This clone was picked up a small number of times. The chain is built from TRBV29-1 and TRBJ1-1; no reliable D call. Germline CDR1 SQVTM, CDR2 ANQGSEA. The CDR3 runs 14 residues. Trimming took off 0 bases at V and 1 base at J, with 9 bases between the two ends. The CDR3, as DNA: TGCAGCGTTGAAGATCCTCCCAGGAACACTGAAGCTTTCTTT. It translates to CSVEDPPRNTEAFF.

The genes are TRBV7-2 and TRBJ2-7; possible D gene TRBD1, 6 bases. The V end was cut by 2 bases, the J end by 2 bases, with 19 bases between. The CDR3 is made up of 17 amino acids. Germline assignment: CDR1 SGHTA and CDR2 FQGNSA. The CDR3 DNA reads TGTGCCAGCAGCTTATATTACAGGGTAGGGGCCACCTACGAGCAGTACTTC. Translating gives CASSLYYRVGATYEQYF.

The chain recombines TRBV2 with TRBJ2-7; tentatively, D is TRBD2 (5 bases). V lost 2 bases, J lost 5 bases, and 22 bases lay in between. Germline CDR1 and CDR2: SNHLY and FYNNEI. CDR3 size: 17 residues. The CDR3, as DNA: TGTGCCAGCAGTGAAATGGCGACGTGGGAGCTTCGCAACGAGCAGTACTTC. It encodes CASSEMATWELRNEQYF.

This chain links TRBV30 with TRBJ2-3; maybe TRBD1 (5 bases). The CDR3 loop spans 14 amino acids. The germline gives CDR1 GTSNPN, CDR2 SVGIG (reference sequence). Trimming removed 3 bases from V and 4 bases from J, with 14 bases in between. The CDR3 DNA follows: TGTGCCTGGAGCCGAGCAGGGCCATCAGATACGCAGTATTTT. Translation: CAWSRAGPSDTQYF.

The chain joins TRBV28 to TRBJ1-2; 7 nucleotides align to TRBD1. CDR3 length: 15 amino acids. The V gene end was trimmed by 5 bases and the J gene end by 4 bases; junction bases not matched to a gene: 10. Germline V CDR1 and CDR2: MDHEN, SYDVKM. As DNA, the CDR3 is TGTGCCAGCAGTGAGGGTTGGGGACAGCTCTATGGCTACACCTTC. Protein product: CASSEGWGQLYGYTF.

The chain combines TRBV19 with TRBJ2-3; 9 bases agree with TRBD1. The V gene's germline CDR1 is LNHDA and CDR2 SQIVND (reference sequence). The CDR3 covers 14 residues. V lost 8 bases, J lost 2 bases, and 5 bases stayed unmatched. CDR3 bases: TGTGCCAGTTGGGACAGGGAGAACACAGATACGCAGTATTTT. This codes for CASWDRENTDTQYF.

In its sample, this clone was seen once. This chain joins TRBV28 and TRBJ1-5; D is possibly TRBD1 (6 bases). The V gene lost 1 base and the J gene lost 1 base, with 26 bases spanning the gap. Germline V CDR1 and CDR2: MDHEN, SYDVKM. The CDR3 consists of 21 residues. This chain's CDR3 is CASSLSPGGLSRGRSNQPQHF. The CDR3 region has the DNA TGTGCCAGCAGTTTATCCCCGGGGGGACTTTCCAGGGGACGGAGCAATCAGCCCCAGCATTTT. The full variable domain, completed using reference TRBV28 and TRBJ1-5, is DVKVTQSSRYLVKRTGEKVFLECVQDMDHENMFWYRQDPGLGLRLIYFSYDVKMKEKGDIPEGYSVSREKKERFSLILESASTNQTSMYLCASSLSPGGLSRGRSNQPQHFGDGTRLSIL.

V and J are TRBV28 and TRBJ1-5; TRBD1 is a possible D gene (6 bases). The CDR3 is made up of 13 amino acids. V shed 5 bases and J shed 5 bases, with 10 bases lying between them. Germline V lookup: CDR1 MDHEN, CDR2 SYDVKM. CDR3 DNA sequence: TGTGCCAGCAGTCACCACAGGGATCAGCCCCAGCATTTT. It encodes CASSHHRDQPQHF.

This clone was observed a handful of times. The chain combines TRBV11-2 with TRBJ2-7; 9 positions agree with TRBD2. The J segment lost 2 bases and the V segment lost 5 bases, leaving 16 bases of the junction unmatched. The CDR3 length is 18 residues. Germline V gene data show CDR1 as SGHAT and CDR2 as FQNNGV. The CDR3 bases are TGTGCCAGCAGCCCGGGACTAGCTTTTGGGGGGGTTGCCTACGAGCAGTACTTC. As protein: CASSPGLAFGGVAYEQYF.

V is TRBV4-1 and J is TRBJ2-7; 8 nucleotides match TRBD1. The J segment lost 4 bases and the V segment lost 6 bases, leaving 14 bases of the junction unmatched. CDR1 MGHRA and CDR2 YSYEKL come from the germline V gene. This CDR3 is 16 amino acids long. The CDR3: CASSQFQGAFLYEQYF. CDR3 bases: TGCGCCAGCAGTCAGTTCCAGGGGGCATTTCTTTACGAGCAGTACTTC.

This sequence joins TRBV18 and TRBJ2-4, with a possible D match to TRBD1 (6 bases). Germline V lookup: CDR1 KGHSH, CDR2 LQKENI. The CDR3 runs to 15 residues. V was cut by 3 bases and J by 4 bases, with 13 bases left in between. Here the CDR3 reads CASSPPDSPKNIQYF. CDR3 in DNA: TGTGCCAGCTCACCTCCGGACAGCCCAAAAAACATTCAGTACTTC.

The chain couples TRBV29-1 to TRBJ1-1; TRBD1 aligns across 11 bases. Germline trimming cut 4 bases from V and 4 bases from J; bases unmatched to any gene: 8. Germline V gene lookup returns CDR1 SQVTM and CDR2 ANQGSEA. This CDR3 region has 15 residues. The DNA for the CDR3 is TGCAGCGTTGGAGGACAGGGGGCGCTGGTCACTGAAGCTTTCTTT. Protein: CSVGGQGALVTEAFF.

The chain employs TRBV11-2 and TRBJ2-7; TRBD1 aligns across 7 bases. The CDR3 loop spans 16 amino acids. The V segment lost 5 bases and the J segment 1 base; nucleotides outside the gene matches: 11. Per the germline V gene, CDR1 is SGHAT and CDR2 is FQNNGV. CDR3 sequence (DNA): TGTGCCAGCAGCCGAGGAAACCGGGGACAGTCCTACGAGCAGTACTTC. As protein: CASSRGNRGQSYEQYF.

The chain has TRBV5-1 and TRBJ2-5; 9 bases are shared with TRBD2. The germline V gene encodes CDR1 SGHRS and CDR2 YFSETQ. Losses at the gene ends were 4 bases for V and 11 bases for J; bases not matched to a gene: 12. CDR3 length equals 14 residues. The CDR3 nucleotides are TGCGCCAGCAGCAGTAGCGGGAGCGGTTGGGAGCAGTACTTC. Translated: CASSSSGSGWEQYF.

The rearrangement joins TRBV5-1 to TRBJ2-7, with 7 bases that match TRBD2. CDR3 length: 18 amino acids. The J segment lost 2 bases and the V segment lost 4 bases, leaving 18 bases of the junction unmatched. Per germline, CDR1 SGHRS and CDR2 YFSETQ. The CDR3 loop is CASSPPRWRDYPTYEQYF. The DNA of the CDR3 is TGCGCCAGCAGCCCGCCCCGCTGGCGGGACTACCCAACCTACGAGCAGTACTTC.

CDR3 nucleotide sequence: TGTGCCAGCAGCCCCCATGGGGGGGCGCGTACTCTGAACACTGAAGCTTTCTTT. Its protein product is CASSPHGGARTLNTEAFF. The V call is TRBV7-3, the J call TRBJ1-1; D is perhaps TRBD1 (6 bases). Trimming pared 5 bases from V and 0 bases from J, leaving 22 bases between. The CDR3 sequence is 18 residues long. The germline V gene has CDR1 SGHTA and CDR2 FQGTGA.